The 12 T cell receptor beta chains reported below all come from one sample, sequenced in a study of T-cell memory formation after mild COVID-19 (dated by TCRdb to about 2021). Library preparation employed 5' RACE. Reads for this sample came from an Illumina NovaSeq 6000. The public reads were reanalyzed by TCRdb: fastp trimming at Q25, MiXCR alignment, in-frame beta chains only. Identical CDR3 protein sequences are pooled into one entry, listed with their most common genes and DNA. This sample comprises around 340,000 distinct CDR3 sequences, 10% to 15% of them detected only once. The ten largest clones represent 20% to 25% of the sample. Sequenced sample: PBMCs or a T cell subset sorted from them (not recorded which). These receptors were obtained from a man between 18 and 29 years old who had mild COVID-19 (a few samples of this study predate the infection). The sample titles of this study are shuffled in the database, so cell type and time point are left out; the donor was told from shared clones.

The chain has TRBV12-3 or TRBV12-4 and TRBJ1-4; D is possibly TRBD1 (6 bases). V was shortened by 7 bases and J by 6 bases, with 15 bases between the two germline ends. This CDR3 has 14 residues. CDR3 nucleotides: TGTGCCAGCACCCCCAGGGGCGGCTATGAAAAACTGTTTTTT. Its protein is CASTPRGGYEKLFF.

V gene TRBV29-1 combines with J gene TRBJ2-7; D call uncertain. V was shortened by 4 bases and J by 6 bases, with 7 bases between the two germline ends. The length of the CDR3 is 10 residues. Germline V gives CDR1 SQVTM, CDR2 ANQGSEA. CDR3 DNA: TGCAGCGTTGTCGGCGCCGAGCAGTACTTC. Amino acid sequence: CSVVGAEQYF.

This clonotype was counted a few times. The rearrangement joins TRBV15 to TRBJ2-4; perhaps D is TRBD1 or TRBD2 (6 bases each). The germline CDR1 and CDR2 sequences are LNHNV and YYDKDF (reference sequence). CDR3 length: 18 residues. With 1 base removed from V and 2 bases from J, the gap between germline ends came to 18 bases. CDR3 region: CATSRGGVDSLPKNIQYF. CDR3 in DNA: TGTGCCACCAGCAGAGGGGGGGTGGACAGTCTGCCCAAAAACATTCAGTACTTC.

V is TRBV7-6 and J is TRBJ2-1; perhaps D is TRBD1 or TRBD2 (6 bases each). The CDR3 sequence is 16 residues long. From germline, CDR1 is SGHVS and CDR2 FNYEAQ. V was cut by 4 bases and J by 8 bases, with 21 bases left in between. As DNA, the CDR3 is TGTGCCAGCAGCTCAAGTGGGGGGCCGAAGTCATATGAGCAGTTCTTC. Translating it yields CASSSSGGPKSYEQFF.

This chain connects TRBV7-3 to TRBJ2-1; possibly TRBD1 or TRBD2 for D (5 bases each). The length of the CDR3 is 14 residues. V was clipped by 0 bases and J by 6 bases, with 9 bases between them. Germline V gene data show CDR1 as SGHTA and CDR2 as FQGTGA. The CDR3 nucleotides are TGTGCCAGCAGCTTAACCGAGGGGACCAATGAGCAGTTCTTC. It yields the protein CASSLTEGTNEQFF.

This sequence joins TRBV20-1 and TRBJ2-2; D is uncertain. Germline V CDR1 and CDR2: DFQATT, SNEGSKA (reference sequence). The CDR3 totals 14 residues. V was clipped by 0 bases and J by 2 bases, with 7 bases between them. The CDR3 sequence is CSARDVSNTGELFF. The CDR3 DNA reads TGCAGTGCTAGAGATGTCAGTAACACCGGGGAGCTGTTTTTT.

A few counts support this clonotype. The chain links TRBV18 to TRBJ2-7, with 7 positions matching TRBD1. This CDR3 has 14 residues. Trimming cost V 3 bases and J 0 bases; bases outside gene matches: 2. Germline-derived CDR1 and CDR2 are KGHSH and LQKENI. The CDR3 DNA is TGTGCCAGCTCACCGTCAGGGGGCTCCTACGAGCAGTACTTC. This encodes CASSPSGGSYEQYF.

This clonotype was picked up a small number of times. The chain uses TRBV3-1 and TRBJ1-2; D perhaps matches TRBD1 (6 bases). The CDR3 sequence is 12 residues long. The V end was cut by 3 bases, the J end by 8 bases, with 10 bases between. Germline lookup yields CDR1 LGHDT and CDR2 YNNKEL (reference sequence). The CDR3 reads CASSHPGEGYTF. DNA for the CDR3: TGTGCCAGCAGCCATCCAGGGGAAGGCTACACCTTC.

The CDR3 DNA follows: TGTGCCAGCATTCTTTTCTCTGGAAACACCATATATTTT. Translation gives CASILFSGNTIYF. The genes are TRBV12-3 or TRBV12-4 and TRBJ1-3, with D unclear. The CDR3 is 13 residues long. V lost 7 bases to trimming and J lost 0 bases, with 7 bases between them.

This clonotype occurred a few times. The DNA for the CDR3 is TGCAGTGCTATCGGACTGTCCGGCTCCTACGAGCAGTACTTC. Translating gives CSAIGLSGSYEQYF. This rearrangement joins TRBV20-1 to TRBJ2-7, with D perhaps matching TRBD2 (5 bases). The CDR3 length is 14 residues. The germline V gene has CDR1 DFQATT and CDR2 SNEGSKA (reference sequence). Trimming cost V 4 bases and J 0 bases, with 13 bases left between them.

This clonotype was recorded at least ten times. The chain couples TRBV29-1 to TRBJ1-1; 12 bases line up with TRBD1. Germline assignment: CDR1 SQVTM and CDR2 ANQGSEA. The CDR3 is made up of 14 amino acids. Trimming at V came to 5 bases and at J to 10 bases, leaving 11 bases not matched to a gene. CDR3 bases: TGCAGCGTTCCGGGACAGGGGGCCTACAGCTCAGCTTTCTTT. Translating gives CSVPGQGAYSSAFF.

The gene calls are TRBV20-1 and TRBJ2-5, with D tentatively TRBD1 (5 bases). This CDR3 has 13 amino acids. CDR1 is DFQATT and CDR2 is SNEGSKA in the germline V gene (reference sequence). Deletions cut 3 bases from V and 5 bases from J, with 13 bases between. The CDR3 DNA is TGCAGTGCTAGTGGCCAGGGTCGTGAGACCCAGTACTTC. This codes for CSASGQGRETQYF.